This TCR beta chain was identified during a study of T cell responses to AZD1222 COVID-19 vaccine. General study results and limits: Possibly, clonal diversity was underestimated; donors were largely white British and included more females. Two doses of AZD1222 preceded a rise in Spike-specific TCR breadth and depth.

Remarks on this clone: Its target is not known.

Profiling relied on immunoSEQ multiplex PCR, and the TCRdb table lists in-frame clones only, not all of them. The table shows fewer than 200,000 clones, with roughly 90% occurring only once. Looked up from germline, CDR1 is SGHTA and CDR2 is FQGNSA. Trimming stripped 4 bases from V and 8 bases from J, with 12 bases between. The CDR3 covers 13 residues. This chain joins TRBV7-2 and TRBJ1-3; D is possibly TRBD1 (6 bases). The material was peripheral blood, obtained 28 days after the second AZD1222 dose. The sequence came from an adult who received the AZD1222 COVID-19 vaccine. The CDR3, as DNA: TGTGCCAGCAGCTATACAGGGACACACACCATATATTTT. Translated: CASSYTGTHTIYF.